This TCR beta chain comes out of a study of Ad26.COV2.S vaccination and SARS-CoV-2 variants. Documented treatment: about 20 received Ad26.COV2.S at low or high dose, single or two shots; 5 received placebo; per-sample allocation not given. Sampling took place 63 days after the first vaccine or placebo injection. Vaccination used an Ad26 vector expressing Wuhan-strain SARS-CoV-2 spike. The assay was immunoSEQ multiplex PCR, and TCRdb's table has in-frame clones only and misses some. The profile covers 500,000 or so clones, with 70% to 90% appearing a single time and roughly 12% taken by the ten largest. V was cut by 1 base and J by 6 bases, with 15 bases left in between. This CDR3 spans 16 amino acids. Germline values: CDR1 KGHDR, CDR2 SFDVKD.

The genes are TRBV24-1 and TRBJ2-1; a possible D gene is TRBD2 (7 bases). This TCR derives from a person between 18 and 60 years old who received the Ad26.COV2.S COVID-19 vaccine or a placebo. The starting material was peripheral blood, obtained in a trial of Ad26.COV2.S vaccine versus placebo. The CDR3: CATSDLSGRGRNEQFF. CDR3 coding DNA: TGTGCCACCAGTGATTTATCGGGGCGGGGGCGCAATGAGCAGTTCTTC.